The 10 T cell receptor beta chains below all came from one sample that was sequenced in a study of blood T cell repertoires in COVID-19. The repertoire was sequenced with immunoSEQ multiplex PCR; TCRdb's copy has only in-frame clones and lacks some. The profile shows 150,000 to 170,000 clones, approximately 83% of them singletons. The sequenced material came from peripheral blood. The receptors here all came from a woman aged 60-75 years with COVID-19, enrolled during active disease.

This rearrangement joins TRBV29-1 to TRBJ1-1, with D possibly TRBD1 on 6 matching bases. Trimming cost V 3 bases and J 2 bases, with 19 bases left between them. CDR1 and CDR2 (germline): SQVTM, ANQGSEA. This CDR3 contains 16 residues. The CDR3 is CSVERHYGTSNTEAFF. CDR3 DNA: TGCAGCGTTGAGAGGCACTATGGGACATCCAACACTGAAGCTTTCTTT. Drawing the rest from reference TRBV29-1 and TRBJ1-1, the complete variable domain is SAVISQKPSRDICQRGTSLTIQCQVDSQVTMMFWYRQQPGQSLTLIATANQGSEATYESGFVIDKFPISRPNLTFSTLTVSNMSPEDSSIYLCSVERHYGTSNTEAFFGQGTRLTVV.

The rearrangement links TRBV5-1 to TRBJ2-1; TRBD2 aligns across 10 bases. The germline V gene encodes CDR1 SGHRS and CDR2 YFSETQ. This CDR3 spans 15 amino acids. Trimming took 2 bases from V and 8 from J; bases not matched to a gene: 7. This CDR3 is CASSLAGGPGDEQFF. CDR3 sequence (DNA): TGCGCCAGCAGCTTAGCGGGAGGGCCGGGGGATGAGCAGTTCTTC. Full variable domain (outside the CDR3, taken from reference TRBV5-1 and TRBJ2-1): KAGVTQTPRYLIKTRGQQVTLSCSPISGHRSVSWYQQTPGQGLQFLFEYFSETQRNKGNFPGRFSGRQFSNSRSEMNVSTLELGDSALYLCASSLAGGPGDEQFFGPGTRLTVL.

V usage is TRBV5-6 and J usage is TRBJ1-5, with TRBD1 matching over 7 bases. The germline V gene encodes CDR1 SGHDT and CDR2 YYEEEE. Trimming cost V 4 bases and J 2 bases; bases outside gene matches: 6. This CDR3 has 15 amino acids. In nucleotides, the CDR3 is TGTGCCAGCAGCGCCTTGGGGACAGGCAATCAGCCCCAGCATTTT. It yields the protein CASSALGTGNQPQHF.

This rearrangement joins TRBV19 to TRBJ2-5; no firm D call. This CDR3 is 14 amino acids long. Germline CDR1 reads LNHDA; CDR2 reads SQIVND (reference sequence). Trimming left V 10 bases short and J 2 bases short, with 17 bases between. Written as DNA, the CDR3 is TGTGCCACTGGCGGCGGCATCACTCAAGAGACCCAGTACTTC. Protein product: CATGGGITQETQYF.

V is TRBV6-1 and J is TRBJ2-5, with TRBD2 identical over 11 bases. The CDR3 runs to 17 residues. The trim removed 0 bases at V and 4 bases at J, leaving 7 bases unmatched. Per the germline V gene, CDR1 is MNHNS and CDR2 is SASEGT. The CDR3, as DNA: TGTGCCAGCAGTGAAGCGAGGACTAGCGGGCAAAGAGAGACCCAGTACTTC. Its translation: CASSEARTSGQRETQYF.

The rearrangement uses TRBV3-1 (or the pseudogene TRBV3-2) and TRBJ2-5, with 8 bases that match TRBD2. Germline V gene sequence: CDR1 LGHDT, CDR2 YNNKEL (reference sequence). After removal of 3 bases from V and 5 bases from J, the junction contained 14 bases not matched to a gene. CDR3 length: 17 residues. CDR3 in amino acids: CASSHDLGSGARETQYF. Written as DNA, the CDR3 is TGTGCCAGCAGCCACGATCTCGGTAGCGGGGCCAGGGAGACCCAGTACTTC.

The V call is TRBV19, the J call TRBJ2-3; TRBD2 aligns across 11 bases. The CDR3 covers 18 residues. Germline CDR1 is LNHDA and CDR2 is SQIVND (reference sequence). Losses at the gene ends were 8 bases for V and 2 bases for J; bases not matched to a gene: 15. The CDR3 loop is CASGEASGGNTYTDTQYF. CDR3 bases: TGTGCCAGTGGGGAGGCTAGCGGGGGGAATACCTACACAGATACGCAGTATTTT.

In its sample, this clone was seen once. The rearrangement links TRBV5-1 to TRBJ2-7, with D perhaps TRBD1 (5 bases). Germline CDR1 and CDR2: SGHRS and YFSETQ. This CDR3 spans 13 amino acids. Trimming removed 0 bases from V and 1 base from J, with 5 bases in between. CDR3 protein: CASSLGQSYEQYV. CDR3 in DNA: TGCGCCAGCAGCTTGGGACAGTCCTACGAGCAGTACGTC.

V gene TRBV2 combines with J gene TRBJ1-5, with TRBD1 matching 9 bases. With V trimmed by 2 bases and J by 2 bases, 7 bases remained unmatched. CDR3 length equals 17 residues. From germline, CDR1 is SNHLY and CDR2 FYNNEI. CDR3 in amino acids: CASSEIGTGRRNQPQHF. The CDR3 coding sequence is TGTGCCAGCAGTGAAATTGGGACAGGGAGGCGCAATCAGCCCCAGCATTTT.

The CDR3 loop reads CASSFGLAGGTGELFF. CDR3 DNA: TGTGCCAGCAGCTTCGGACTAGCGGGAGGGACCGGGGAGCTGTTTTTT. V and J are TRBV11-1 and TRBJ2-2; TRBD2 matches 15 bases. CDR3 length equals 16 residues. The V gene's germline CDR1 is SGHAT and CDR2 FQDESV (reference sequence). V was pared by 3 bases and J by 5 bases, with 1 base of the junction left unmatched.